The next 23 T cell receptor beta chains were all read from a single sample in a study of cytomegalovirus exposure and HLA in healthy donors. TCRdb keeps only in-frame clones here, not all; method: immunoSEQ multiplex PCR. In the table there are about 140,000 clones, just over 85% of which are singletons. What was sequenced was PBMCs. The receptor set was obtained from a woman between 18 and 29 years old in good health and CMV-seropositive.

The chain has TRBV19 and TRBJ2-7, with D perhaps TRBD1 (6 bases). V was pared by 7 bases and J by 1 base, with 14 bases between. There are 14 residues in the CDR3. Germline V CDR1 and CDR2: LNHDA, SQIVND (reference sequence). CDR3: CASTSKGESYEQYF. CDR3 DNA sequence: TGTGCCAGTACCAGCAAGGGGGAGTCCTACGAGCAGTACTTC. The whole variable domain, remainder taken from reference TRBV19 and TRBJ2-7, is DGGITQSPKYLFRKEGQNVTLSCEQNLNHDAMYWYRQDPGQGLRLIYYSQIVNDFQKGDIAEGYSVSREKKESFPLTVTSAQKNPTAFYLCASTSKGESYEQYFGPGTRLTVT.

This sequence joins TRBV15 and TRBJ2-7, with TRBD1 as a possible D gene (6 bases). In germline, CDR1 is LNHNV, CDR2 YYDKDF (reference sequence). There are 12 residues in the CDR3. The V gene lost 5 bases and the J gene lost 4 bases, with 9 bases spanning the gap. CDR3 region: CATSLDRYEQYF. CDR3 DNA sequence: TGTGCCACCAGCCTTGACAGGTACGAGCAGTACTTC.

The chain is built from TRBV18 and TRBJ2-3; 7 bases align to TRBD1. V dropped 3 bases and J dropped 1; count of bases not matched to a gene: 1. Per germline, CDR1 KGHSH and CDR2 LQKENI. This CDR3 has 14 amino acids. The CDR3 DNA sequence: TGTGCCAGCTCACCCGGGACAGGCACAGATACGCAGTATTTT. It codes for CASSPGTGTDTQYF.

The CDR3 spells CASSLSPGNEQFF. CDR3 sequence (DNA): TGCGCCAGCAGCTTGAGTCCGGGAAATGAGCAGTTCTTC. This sequence joins TRBV5-1 and TRBJ2-1; tentative D call: TRBD2 (5 bases). There are 13 residues in the CDR3. V lost 1 base and J lost 7, with 9 bases in between. Germline V lookup: CDR1 SGHRS, CDR2 YFSETQ. The full variable domain, rest sourced from reference TRBV5-1 and TRBJ2-1, is KAGVTQTPRYLIKTRGQQVTLSCSPISGHRSVSWYQQTPGQGLQFLFEYFSETQRNKGNFPGRFSGRQFSNSRSEMNVSTLELGDSALYLCASSLSPGNEQFFGPGTRLTVL.

The chain joins TRBV6-5 to TRBJ2-5; D perhaps matches TRBD2 (6 bases). The CDR3 is 14 residues long. V lost 6 bases and J lost 0, with 11 bases in between. The V gene's germline CDR1 is MNHEY and CDR2 SVGAGI. In nucleotides, the CDR3 is TGTGCCAGCAGGGCTCTAGCGTACCAAGAGACCCAGTACTTC. Its protein product is CASRALAYQETQYF.

In this sample, this clone turned up once. The rearrangement uses TRBV4-1 and TRBJ2-7, with 10 bases matching TRBD1. The CDR3 has 14 amino acids. CDR1 is MGHRA, CDR2 YSYEKL, per germline. V lost 6 bases and J lost 2; bases outside the gene matches: 4. The DNA for the CDR3 is TGCGCCAGCAGAACCGGGACAGGGGCCTACGAGCAGTACTTC. It translates to CASRTGTGAYEQYF.

This chain links TRBV30 with TRBJ1-4; D not resolved. Between the trimmed V and J ends, which lost 5 bases and 2 bases, there was a span of 24 bases. CDR1 is GTSNPN, CDR2 SVGIG, per germline (reference sequence). The CDR3 extends over 18 amino acids. In DNA, the CDR3 is TGTGCCTGGGGAGGTACCCCGGCTTCGGTCGTCACTAATGAAAAACTGTTTTTT. Residues: CAWGGTPASVVTNEKLFF.

The rearrangement uses TRBV5-6 and TRBJ1-5; no definite D call. The CDR3 contains 15 residues. Deletions cut 1 base from V and 6 bases from J, with 14 bases between. CDR1 and CDR2 from the germline V gene are SGHDT and YYEEEE. CDR3: CASSLSGSWGQPQHF. The CDR3 nucleotides read TGTGCCAGCAGCTTGTCGGGAAGCTGGGGTCAGCCCCAGCATTTT.

V and J are TRBV7-8 and TRBJ2-3; the match to TRBD2 covers 7 bases. This CDR3 has 14 residues. Germline-derived CDR1 and CDR2 are SGHVS and FQNEAQ. The V segment lost 8 bases and the J segment 5 bases; nucleotides outside the gene matches: 10. For the CDR3, the DNA is TGTGCCAGCGTGCAAGGTGGGGGGGTAGATACGCAGTATTTT. It codes for CASVQGGGVDTQYF.

The chain has TRBV25-1 and TRBJ2-7, with D perhaps matching TRBD1 (5 bases). With 2 bases removed from V and 1 base from J, the gap between germline ends came to 9 bases. The CDR3 is 14 amino acids. Germline CDR1 reads MGHDK; CDR2 reads SYGVNS. This CDR3 is CASSEDRGSYEQYF. CDR3 nucleotide sequence: TGTGCCAGCAGTGAAGATAGGGGATCCTACGAGCAGTACTTC.

This CDR3 reads CASHNRGMNYGYTF. The CDR3, as DNA: TGTGCCAGCCATAACAGGGGAATGAACTATGGCTACACCTTC. This chain links TRBV19 with TRBJ1-2; TRBD1 aligns across 7 bases. J was trimmed by 2 bases and V by 9 bases; bases with no gene match: 9. Germline CDR1 LNHDA, CDR2 SQIVND (reference sequence). CDR3 length: 14 residues. The full variable domain, completed using reference TRBV19 and TRBJ1-2, is DGGITQSPKYLFRKEGQNVTLSCEQNLNHDAMYWYRQDPGQGLRLIYYSQIVNDFQKGDIAEGYSVSREKKESFPLTVTSAQKNPTAFYLCASHNRGMNYGYTFGSGTRLTVV.

The rearrangement uses TRBV6-1 and TRBJ2-7; D possibly corresponds to TRBD1 (6 bases). CDR1 is MNHNS and CDR2 is SASEGT in the germline V gene. The CDR3 is 12 amino acids. V lost 5 bases and J lost 4, with 9 bases in between. CDR3: CASSLDRYEQYF. The CDR3 nucleotides are TGTGCCAGCAGTTTGGACAGATACGAGCAGTACTTC.

The gene calls are TRBV5-1 and TRBJ2-2; weak D call: TRBD1 (5 bases). Germline CDR1 is SGHRS and CDR2 is YFSETQ. This CDR3 contains 14 residues. V lost 4 bases and J 3 bases, leaving 10 bases between the germline ends. The CDR3 DNA is TGCGCCAGCAGCCGGACAACACACACCGGGGAGCTGTTTTTT. It specifies CASSRTTHTGELFF.

The chain carries TRBV28 and TRBJ1-1; D gene unclear. Germline-derived CDR1 and CDR2 are MDHEN and SYDVKM. V was pared by 3 bases and J by 5 bases, with 13 bases between. The CDR3 spans 14 residues. The CDR3 nucleotides read TGTGCCAGCAGTTTTACGAGGGCGAGGACTGAAGCTTTCTTT. It encodes CASSFTRARTEAFF.

The V call is TRBV10-3, the J call TRBJ1-5; TRBD1 might be the D (6 bases). Trimming shortened V by 7 bases and J by 7 bases, and 17 bases separated the two germline ends. Germline CDR1 and CDR2: ENHRY and SYGVKD. This CDR3 has 14 amino acids. In nucleotides, the CDR3 is TGTGCCATCAATATAGGGGGTCTTGGACAGCCCCAGCATTTT. Translated, it gives CAINIGGLGQPQHF.

The chain is built from TRBV10-3 and TRBJ2-7; 9 bases are shared with TRBD1. Germline CDR1 reads ENHRY; CDR2 reads SYGVKD. This CDR3 spans 14 amino acids. Trimming removed 8 bases from V and 1 base from J; junction bases left unmatched: 6. The CDR3 loop reads CAIGGQGGSYEQYF. As DNA, the CDR3 is TGTGCCATCGGGGGACAGGGAGGATCCTACGAGCAGTACTTC.

The chain uses TRBV6-1 and TRBJ2-5; the match to TRBD2 covers 10 bases. With 2 bases clipped from V and 1 base from J, the junction kept 10 bases outside the gene matches. In germline, CDR1 is MNHNS, CDR2 SASEGT. The length of the CDR3 is 18 residues. This chain's CDR3 is CASSERVALAGVQETQYF. CDR3 nucleotides: TGTGCCAGCAGTGAAAGAGTAGCGCTAGCGGGGGTCCAAGAGACCCAGTACTTC.

The rearrangement uses TRBV18 and TRBJ1-5, with 7 bases that match TRBD1. The CDR3 sequence is 14 residues long. The ends lost 5 bases at V and 1 base at J; junction bases unmatched: 2. The germline CDR1 and CDR2 sequences are KGHSH and LQKENI. CDR3 coding DNA: TGTGCCAGCTCAGGGGGACAGAGCAATCAGCCCCAGCATTTT. Residues: CASSGGQSNQPQHF.

This clone showed up just once. In DNA form, the CDR3 reads TGTGCCTGGGTGACCGGGAATTCACCCCTCCACTTT. Translation: CAWVTGNSPLHF. The chain recombines TRBV30 with TRBJ1-6; D is undetermined. Per germline, CDR1 GTSNPN and CDR2 SVGIG (reference sequence). CDR3 length equals 12 residues. V shed 5 bases and J shed 7 bases, with 9 bases lying between them.

The rearrangement links TRBV28 to TRBJ1-1; 10 nucleotides agree with TRBD1. J gave up 8 bases and V 4 bases, and 13 bases lay outside the gene matches. CDR1 is MDHEN and CDR2 is SYDVKM in the germline V gene. The CDR3 consists of 16 residues. The DNA of the CDR3 is TGTGCCAGCAGTTCCTCCGGGACAGGGGTTCGAGAGGAAGCTTTCTTT. This codes for CASSSSGTGVREEAFF.

The gene calls are TRBV18 and TRBJ1-2; no firm D call. Trimming removed 3 bases at V and 3 bases at J, with 8 bases between. This CDR3 has 13 residues. Germline lookup yields CDR1 KGHSH and CDR2 LQKENI. The chain's CDR3 is CASSPNMDYGYTF. In DNA, the CDR3 is TGTGCCAGCTCACCCAACATGGACTATGGCTACACCTTC.

V and J are TRBV2 and TRBJ1-5; D ambiguous. This CDR3 contains 14 residues. The V gene's germline CDR1 is SNHLY and CDR2 FYNNEI. V lost 7 bases and J lost 5, with 15 bases in between. Here the CDR3 DNA reads TGTGCCAGCAAGAAGGAGTCAGCAGATCAGCCCCAGCATTTT. It is translated as CASKKESADQPQHF.

The chain carries TRBV4-3 and TRBJ2-3, with 7 bases matching TRBD2. CDR1 LGHNA and CDR2 YSLEER come from the germline V gene. V lost 0 bases and J lost 2; bases outside the gene matches: 11. The length of the CDR3 is 18 residues. In nucleotides, the CDR3 is TGCGCCAGCAGCCAAGAGAATCGGGGAGCGGGGTACACAGATACGCAGTATTTT. Its translation is CASSQENRGAGYTDTQYF.